This T cell receptor beta chain came from a study of beta chain features in type 1 diabetes. Study observations and caveats: Shorter TCRB CDR3s, moderately but significantly so, marked every one of the four CD4+ subsets in Type 1 diabetes patients.

Points on this clone: Its antigen is currently unknown.

Since all of the isolated RNA was reverse transcribed, expressed TCRB transcripts were what got sequenced. Produced via immunoSEQ multiplex PCR; TCRdb's table is partial and in-frame only. The data hold 150,000 to 200,000 clones, with 63% observed a single time. Purity exceeded 95% in all sorted populations. Sequencing used naive CD4+ T cells from blood. The TCR sequence derives from a young man with type 1 diabetes.

The CDR3 DNA is TGTGCCAGCTACGGGGCGGGGCCCACAGATACGCAGTATTTT. It translates to CASYGAGPTDTQYF. The chain carries TRBV6-5 and TRBJ2-3, with D perhaps matching TRBD2 (6 bases). The CDR3 has 14 residues. Germline assignment: CDR1 MNHEY and CDR2 SVGAGI. V was shortened by 8 bases and J by 2 bases, with 14 bases between the two germline ends.